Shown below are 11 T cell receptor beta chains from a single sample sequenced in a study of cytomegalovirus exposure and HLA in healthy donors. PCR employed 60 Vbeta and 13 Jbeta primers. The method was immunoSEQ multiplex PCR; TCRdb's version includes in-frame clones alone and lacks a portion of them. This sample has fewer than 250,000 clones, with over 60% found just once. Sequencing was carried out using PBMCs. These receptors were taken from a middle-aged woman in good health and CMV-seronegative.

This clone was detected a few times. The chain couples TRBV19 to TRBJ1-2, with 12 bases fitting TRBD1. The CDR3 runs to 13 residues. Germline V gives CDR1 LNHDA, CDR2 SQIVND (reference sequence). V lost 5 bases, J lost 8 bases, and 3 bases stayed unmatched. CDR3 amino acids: CASSWDRGRGYTF. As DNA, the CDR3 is TGTGCCAGTAGTTGGGACAGGGGGCGCGGCTACACCTTC.

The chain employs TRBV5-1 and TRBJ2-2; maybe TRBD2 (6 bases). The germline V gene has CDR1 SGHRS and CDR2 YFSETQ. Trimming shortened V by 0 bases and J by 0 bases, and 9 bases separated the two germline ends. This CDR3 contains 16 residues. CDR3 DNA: TGCGCCAGCAGCTTGGTCCTAGCGTCGAACACCGGGGAGCTGTTTTTT. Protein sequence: CASSLVLASNTGELFF.

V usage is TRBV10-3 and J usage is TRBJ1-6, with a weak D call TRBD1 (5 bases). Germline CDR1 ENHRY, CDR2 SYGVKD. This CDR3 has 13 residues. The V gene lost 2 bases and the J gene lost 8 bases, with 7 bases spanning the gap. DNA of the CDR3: TGTGCCATCAGTGAGGCCAGGGATTCACCCCTCCACTTT. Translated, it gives CAISEARDSPLHF.

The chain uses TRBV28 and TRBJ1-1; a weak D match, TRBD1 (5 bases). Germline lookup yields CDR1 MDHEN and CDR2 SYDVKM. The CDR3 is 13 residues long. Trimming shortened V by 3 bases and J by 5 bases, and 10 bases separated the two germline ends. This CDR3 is CASSFRTLTEAFF. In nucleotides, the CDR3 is TGTGCCAGCAGTTTTCGGACATTGACTGAAGCTTTCTTT.

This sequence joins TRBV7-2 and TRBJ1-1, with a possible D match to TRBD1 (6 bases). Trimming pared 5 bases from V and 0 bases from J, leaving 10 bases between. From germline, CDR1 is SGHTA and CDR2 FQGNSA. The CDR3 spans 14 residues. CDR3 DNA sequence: TGTGCCAGCAGCCCATGGACAGTGAACACTGAAGCTTTCTTT. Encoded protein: CASSPWTVNTEAFF.

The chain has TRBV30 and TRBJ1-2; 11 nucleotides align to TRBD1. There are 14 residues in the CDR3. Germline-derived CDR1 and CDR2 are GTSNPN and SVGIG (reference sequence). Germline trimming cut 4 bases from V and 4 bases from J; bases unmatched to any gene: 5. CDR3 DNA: TGTGCCTGGACCGCGGACAGGGGGCTCTATGGCTACACCTTC. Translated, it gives CAWTADRGLYGYTF.

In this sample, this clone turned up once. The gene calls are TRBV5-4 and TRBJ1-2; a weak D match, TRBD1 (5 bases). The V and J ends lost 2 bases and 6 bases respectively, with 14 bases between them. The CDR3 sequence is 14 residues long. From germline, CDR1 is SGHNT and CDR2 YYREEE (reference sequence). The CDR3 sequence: CASSFWGVPDGYTF. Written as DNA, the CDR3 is TGTGCCAGCAGCTTTTGGGGCGTCCCTGATGGCTACACCTTC.

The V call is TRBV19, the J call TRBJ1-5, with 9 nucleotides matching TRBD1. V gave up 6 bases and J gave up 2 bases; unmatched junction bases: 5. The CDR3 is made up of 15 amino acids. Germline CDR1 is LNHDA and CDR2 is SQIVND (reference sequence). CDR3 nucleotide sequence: TGTGCCAGTAGGGACAGGGGCCGGGGCAATCAGCCCCAGCATTTT. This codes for CASRDRGRGNQPQHF. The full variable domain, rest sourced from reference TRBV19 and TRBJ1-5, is DGGITQSPKYLFRKEGQNVTLSCEQNLNHDAMYWYRQDPGQGLRLIYYSQIVNDFQKGDIAEGYSVSREKKESFPLTVTSAQKNPTAFYLCASRDRGRGNQPQHFGDGTRLSIL.

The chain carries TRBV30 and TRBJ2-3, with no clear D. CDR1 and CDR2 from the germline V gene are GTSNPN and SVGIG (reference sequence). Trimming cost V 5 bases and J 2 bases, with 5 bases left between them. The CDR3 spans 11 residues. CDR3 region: CAWWLTDTQYF. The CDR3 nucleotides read TGTGCCTGGTGGCTCACAGATACGCAGTATTTT.

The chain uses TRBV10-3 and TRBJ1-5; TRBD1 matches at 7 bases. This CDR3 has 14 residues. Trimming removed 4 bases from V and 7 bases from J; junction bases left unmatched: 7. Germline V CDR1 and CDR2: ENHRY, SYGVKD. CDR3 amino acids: CAISGPDRSQPQHF. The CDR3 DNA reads TGTGCCATCAGTGGACCGGACAGGTCACAGCCCCAGCATTTT.

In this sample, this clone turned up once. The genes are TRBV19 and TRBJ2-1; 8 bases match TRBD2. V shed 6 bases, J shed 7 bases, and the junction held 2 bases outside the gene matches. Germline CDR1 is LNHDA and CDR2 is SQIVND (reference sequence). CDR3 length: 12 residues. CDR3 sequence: CASSGRGNEQFF. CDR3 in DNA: TGTGCCAGTAGCGGGAGGGGAAATGAGCAGTTCTTC.